What follows is one T cell receptor (beta chain) and its context. This entry comes from a study of blood T cell repertoires in COVID-19. Original data processing: The authors estimated nucleated cell counts from reference gene primer amplification. Measured with immunoSEQ multiplex PCR; TCRdb has only the in-frame clones, and not every one. V, J and clone size were drawn from that table, and D and trimming were deduced from the DNA. The sample shows 200,000 to 250,000 clones, roughly 80% of them seen only once. V lost 5 bases and J lost 3, with 11 bases in between. CDR3 length: 13 residues. Germline loops: CDR1 MNHEY, CDR2 SMNVEV (reference sequence).

Material: peripheral blood. The clonotype originates from a woman older than 75 with COVID-19, enrolled during active disease. The chain couples TRBV27 to TRBJ2-7; no reliable D call. The CDR3 region has the DNA TGTGCCAGCAGTGGTTCTAATCTCTACGAGCAGTACTTC. Its protein is CASSGSNLYEQYF.